This T cell receptor (beta chain) was identified in a study of blood T cell repertoires in COVID-19. Study summary: Specimens from acute and convalescent COVID-19 originated in the United States, Italy and Spain. Sources were T cells, B-cell-depleted T cells, or PBMCs; the material itself was cDNA or gDNA.

Original handling: Estimates of nucleated cell counts were drawn from the amplification of reference gene primers. Clones were sequenced by immunoSEQ multiplex PCR, and TCRdb holds only the in-frame ones, with some missing. V and J calls and clone size are as listed in that table; D and trimming were resolved from the DNA. The table records under 95,000 clones, over 75% of them present only once. CDR1 and CDR2 from the germline V gene are SNHLY and FYNNEI. V trimming: 6 bases; J trimming: 4 bases; junction bases outside the gene matches: 8. This CDR3 contains 14 residues. The specimen sequenced was peripheral blood. The V call is TRBV2, the J call TRBJ2-7; TRBD2 agrees at 8 bases. This sequence originates from a human donor in a cohort sampled during active COVID-19. The CDR3 DNA reads as TGTGCCAGCAGCCTGGGCGGGGGGCTATACGAGCAGTACTTC. This gives the protein CASSLGGGLYEQYF.